These 28 T cell receptor beta chains share one sample of origin, sequenced in a study of blood T cell repertoires in COVID-19. TCRdb keeps only in-frame clones here, not all; method: immunoSEQ multiplex PCR. The sample includes some 89,000 clones, over 70% of them seen just once. Input material: peripheral blood. The receptor source for this set is a man between 60 and 70 years old with acute or convalescent COVID-19.

This chain uses TRBV11-3 with TRBJ1-1; weak D call: TRBD1 (5 bases). V was shortened by 4 bases and J by 1 base, with 16 bases between the two germline ends. The CDR3 consists of 16 residues. The germline V gene has CDR1 SGHNT and CDR2 YENEEA. CDR3 coding DNA: TGTGCCAGCAGCTCGGGGGGAAAAACGGGGAACACTGAAGCTTTCTTT. Translating gives CASSSGGKTGNTEAFF.

The V gene is TRBV7-8, the J gene TRBJ1-1; 7 bases align to TRBD1. The germline V gene has CDR1 SGHVS and CDR2 FQNEAQ. The CDR3 contains 15 residues. The V gene end was trimmed by 0 bases and the J gene end by 4 bases; junction bases not matched to a gene: 5. The CDR3 coding sequence is TGTGCCAGCAGCTTAGCGAACAGGGGTCTCACTGAAGCTTTCTTT. Protein: CASSLANRGLTEAFF.

There are a few counts of this clone. The chain couples TRBV3-1 (or the pseudogene TRBV3-2) to TRBJ1-2; 8 bases map to TRBD1. The germline V gene encodes CDR1 LGHDT and CDR2 YNNKEL (reference sequence). V shed 4 bases, J shed 1 base, and the junction held 5 bases outside the gene matches. This CDR3 region has 15 residues. The CDR3 reads CASSPGQGGNYGYTF. DNA for the CDR3: TGTGCCAGCAGCCCCGGACAGGGAGGTAACTATGGCTACACCTTC.

This clone was recorded only once. The rearrangement uses TRBV7-2 and TRBJ2-5, with D maybe TRBD1 (6 bases). V dropped 1 base and J dropped 5 bases, with 11 bases sitting between them. CDR3 length equals 14 residues. Germline V lookup: CDR1 SGHTA, CDR2 FQGNSA. CDR3 bases: TGTGCCAGCAGCTTAGAAAAAAGGGGGGAGACCCAGTACTTC. Translating gives CASSLEKRGETQYF.

This sequence joins TRBV7-9 and TRBJ1-5, with 7 bases that match TRBD1. Looked up from germline, CDR1 is SEHNR and CDR2 is FQNEAQ (reference sequence). This CDR3 is 17 amino acids long. V lost 1 base, J lost 6 bases, and 12 bases stayed unmatched. CDR3 DNA: TGTGCCAGCAGCTTAGGGACAGGCAACTTGGGGCGTCAGCCCCAGCATTTT. It yields the protein CASSLGTGNLGRQPQHF.

The rearrangement links TRBV19 to TRBJ1-2, with 11 bases fitting TRBD1. Trimming took 9 bases from V and 5 from J; bases not matched to a gene: 14. The CDR3 loop spans 16 amino acids. Germline V gene lookup returns CDR1 LNHDA and CDR2 SQIVND (reference sequence). The DNA for the CDR3 is TGTGCCAGCTGGACAGGGGGCGAAAAAGGAACTTATGGCTACACCTTC. This translates into CASWTGGEKGTYGYTF.

The V call is TRBV3-1 (or the pseudogene TRBV3-2), the J call TRBJ2-7; 7 bases map to TRBD2. The trim removed 1 base at V and 2 bases at J, leaving 2 bases unmatched. The germline V gene has CDR1 LGHDT and CDR2 YNNKEL (reference sequence). The CDR3 has 14 residues. Written as DNA, the CDR3 is TGTGCCAGCAGCCAAGGACTAGCAGCCTACGAGCAGTACTTC. Translated: CASSQGLAAYEQYF.

The chain recombines TRBV19 with TRBJ1-2; 9 bases line up with TRBD1. V lost 3 bases, J lost 5 bases, and 10 bases stayed unmatched. CDR3 length equals 16 residues. Per the germline V gene, CDR1 is LNHDA and CDR2 is SQIVND (reference sequence). CDR3 nucleotide sequence: TGTGCCAGTAGTATTTCGACAGGGGGTTTGTCGTATGGCTACACCTTC. Its translation: CASSISTGGLSYGYTF.

The chain carries TRBV20-1 and TRBJ1-1, with a tentative D call TRBD1 (6 bases). Germline CDR1 DFQATT, CDR2 SNEGSKA (reference sequence). The V gene lost 5 bases and the J gene lost 11 bases, with 15 bases spanning the gap. This CDR3 spans 11 amino acids. The CDR3 nucleotides read TGCAGTGCTGAATCAGGGGATGAGGCTTTCTTT. Encoded protein: CSAESGDEAFF.

The V call is TRBV7-3, the J call TRBJ2-3; tentative D call: TRBD1 (6 bases). V lost 2 bases and J 1 base, leaving 10 bases between the germline ends. This CDR3 is built from 15 residues. Germline-derived CDR1 and CDR2 are SGHTA and FQGTGA. The CDR3 loop is CASSLEGGRTDTQYF. CDR3 nucleotides: TGTGCCAGCAGCTTAGAAGGGGGACGCACAGATACGCAGTATTTT. The variable domain in full, with the rest retrieved from reference TRBV7-3 and TRBJ2-3, is GAGVSQTPSNKVTEKGKYVELRCDPISGHTALYWYRQSLGQGPEFLIYFQGTGAADDSGLPNDRFFAVRPEGSVSTLKIQRTERGDSAVYLCASSLEGGRTDTQYFGPGTRLTVL.

The chain joins TRBV7-8 to TRBJ2-1, with TRBD2 as a possible D gene (6 bases). Trimming removed 3 bases from V and 5 bases from J, with 11 bases in between. Germline-derived CDR1 and CDR2 are SGHVS and FQNEAQ. This CDR3 spans 14 amino acids. CDR3 loop: CASSLGLGHNEQFF. The CDR3 nucleotides read TGTGCCAGCAGCTTGGGACTGGGACACAATGAGCAGTTCTTC. The whole variable domain, remainder taken from reference TRBV7-8 and TRBJ2-1, is GAGVSQSPRYKVAKRGQDVALRCDPISGHVSLFWYQQALGQGPEFLTYFQNEAQLDKSGLPSDRFFAERPEGSVSTLKIQRTQQEDSAVYLCASSLGLGHNEQFFGPGTRLTVL.

The chain combines TRBV9 with TRBJ1-4; D gene uncertain. This CDR3 region has 15 residues. Trimming stripped 4 bases from V and 1 base from J, with 11 bases between. Germline CDR1 and CDR2: SGDLS and YYNGEE. This CDR3 is CASSSRPGTNEKLFF. The CDR3 DNA follows: TGTGCCAGCAGCTCTCGCCCAGGAACTAATGAAAAACTGTTTTTT.

The chain links TRBV27 to TRBJ2-5; 13 nucleotides match TRBD2. Germline trimming cut 4 bases from V and 2 bases from J; bases unmatched to any gene: 7. The CDR3 runs 17 residues. Looked up from germline, CDR1 is MNHEY and CDR2 is SMNVEV (reference sequence). CDR3 sequence (DNA): TGTGCCAGCAGTTCCGGACTAGCGGGAGTGGGGCAAGAGACCCAGTACTTC. Its protein product is CASSSGLAGVGQETQYF.

This clone showed up just a few times. Other DNA sequences in the sample encode the same CDR3. The chain is built from TRBV29-1 and TRBJ2-7; 10 bases fit TRBD1. Germline assignment: CDR1 SQVTM and CDR2 ANQGSEA. V lost 4 bases, J lost 1 base, and 4 bases stayed unmatched. There are 14 residues in the CDR3. CDR3 coding DNA: TGCAGCGTTGGTCCGGGACAGGGGTCCTACGAGCAGTACTTC. Translating gives CSVGPGQGSYEQYF.

In its sample, this clone was seen once. V and J are TRBV5-4 and TRBJ1-2; D unclear. This CDR3 has 15 residues. The V gene lost 0 bases and the J gene lost 6 bases, with 15 bases spanning the gap. From germline, CDR1 is SGHNT and CDR2 YYREEE (reference sequence). CDR3 sequence reads: CASSLVGVEKHGYTF. The CDR3, as DNA: TGTGCCAGCAGCTTGGTCGGGGTCGAGAAGCATGGCTACACCTTC.

The chain couples TRBV4-1 to TRBJ2-1; TRBD2 might be the D (5 bases). The CDR3 length is 15 residues. In germline, CDR1 is MGHRA, CDR2 YSYEKL. V lost 0 bases and J lost 4, with 10 bases in between. Here the CDR3 DNA reads TGCGCCAGCAGCCAAGACCTAGCCTCTTACAATGAGCAGTTCTTC. This gives the protein CASSQDLASYNEQFF.

V gene TRBV11-2 combines with J gene TRBJ1-2, with 8 bases identical to TRBD1. Germline assignment: CDR1 SGHAT and CDR2 FQNNGV. This CDR3 is built from 15 residues. V shed 4 bases and J 4 bases; nucleotides not matched to a gene: 8. DNA of the CDR3: TGTGCCAGCAGCTCCGACAGGGGCTACTTCTATGGCTACACCTTC. Its protein is CASSSDRGYFYGYTF.

The chain recombines TRBV13 with TRBJ2-5, with 8 positions matching TRBD2. The ends lost 0 bases at V and 4 bases at J; junction bases unmatched: 10. The CDR3 extends over 17 amino acids. Germline V gene lookup returns CDR1 PRHDT and CDR2 FYEKMQ (reference sequence). CDR3 DNA sequence: TGTGCCAGCAGCTTAGGCCTAGTAGCGGGACAACGAGAGACCCAGTACTTC. It is translated as CASSLGLVAGQRETQYF.

This sequence joins TRBV4-3 and TRBJ2-1; TRBD2 aligns across 10 bases. The CDR3 covers 16 residues. CDR1 LGHNA and CDR2 YSLEER come from the germline V gene. The ends lost 3 bases at V and 6 bases at J; junction bases unmatched: 8. The CDR3 loop is CASSHSRIAGGNEQFF. The CDR3 nucleotides are TGCGCCAGCAGCCATTCCAGGATAGCGGGGGGCAATGAGCAGTTCTTC.

The gene calls are TRBV5-6 and TRBJ1-1; no clear D gene. Germline CDR1 is SGHDT and CDR2 is YYEEEE. CDR3 length: 13 amino acids. Trimming stripped 3 bases from V and 4 bases from J, with 10 bases between. The DNA for the CDR3 is TGTGCCAGCAGCTACACAAGTACCACTGAAGCTTTCTTT. It is translated as CASSYTSTTEAFF.

The chain links TRBV7-2 to TRBJ1-4; 7 bases match TRBD1. Germline CDR1 and CDR2: SGHTA and FQGNSA. J was trimmed by 8 bases and V by 5 bases; bases with no gene match: 8. CDR3 size: 14 residues. As DNA, the CDR3 is TGTGCCAGCAGCCCGGGACAGCAGAGAGAAAAACTGTTTTTT. It is translated as CASSPGQQREKLFF.

This clone was seen a handful of times. The rearrangement joins TRBV29-1 to TRBJ2-7; 9 nucleotides agree with TRBD1. The junction had 8 bases not matched to a gene; V was cut back by 5 bases and J by 6 bases. The CDR3 consists of 13 residues. CDR1 and CDR2 from the germline V gene are SQVTM and ANQGSEA. The CDR3 nucleotides are TGCAGCGTTATGACAGGGGGAGGTGTCGAGCAGTACTTC. Its protein is CSVMTGGGVEQYF.

This clone was detected ten times or more. This rearrangement joins TRBV5-4 to TRBJ1-2; a weak D match, TRBD1 (5 bases). The CDR3 is 16 amino acids. V shed 0 bases and J shed 0 bases, with 12 bases lying between them. The V gene's germline CDR1 is SGHNT and CDR2 YYREEE (reference sequence). CDR3 sequence (DNA): TGTGCCAGCAGCTTGGACTCAGACAGAACTAACTATGGCTACACCTTC. Amino acid sequence: CASSLDSDRTNYGYTF.

J is TRBJ2-7 and V is TRBV7-9; 7 positions match TRBD1. Germline assignment: CDR1 SEHNR and CDR2 FQNEAQ (reference sequence). Losses at the gene ends were 1 base for V and 5 bases for J; bases not matched to a gene: 11. The CDR3 is 16 amino acids. The CDR3: CASSLVSGGRGDEQYF. For the CDR3, the DNA is TGTGCCAGCAGCTTAGTCTCAGGGGGACGGGGTGACGAGCAGTACTTC. Based on the CDR3 plus reference TRBV7-9 and TRBJ2-7, the full variable domain is DTGVSQNPRHKITKRGQNVTFRCDPISEHNRLYWYRQTLGQGPEFLTYFQNEAQLEKSRLLSDRFSAERPKGSFSTLEIQRTEQGDSAMYLCASSLVSGGRGDEQYFGPGTRLTVT.

The rearrangement links TRBV6-6 to TRBJ1-1, with D possibly TRBD1 on 6 matching bases. Germline V gives CDR1 MNHNY, CDR2 SVGAGI (reference sequence). The CDR3 loop spans 14 amino acids. Trimming shortened V by 7 bases and J by 5 bases, and 17 bases separated the two germline ends. CDR3 DNA: TGTGCCAGCACCCTACAGGGAGCGGGAACTGAAGCTTTCTTT. Translation: CASTLQGAGTEAFF.

The genes are TRBV24-1 and TRBJ2-3; no reliable D call. The CDR3 has 13 amino acids. Germline lookup yields CDR1 KGHDR and CDR2 SFDVKD. With 5 bases removed from V and 0 bases from J, the gap between germline ends came to 5 bases. CDR3 DNA sequence: TGTGCCACCAGTGTGGGCAGCACAGATACGCAGTATTTT. This encodes CATSVGSTDTQYF.

This chain uses TRBV6-5 with TRBJ2-1; the D gene is possibly TRBD2 (5 bases). Per germline, CDR1 MNHEY and CDR2 SVGAGI. V was shortened by 6 bases and J by 6 bases, with 18 bases between the two germline ends. The CDR3 is made up of 15 amino acids. Written as DNA, the CDR3 is TGTGCCAGCAGCCGCCGGGATACAAGAGGCAATGAGCAGTTCTTC. Its protein is CASSRRDTRGNEQFF.

V and J are TRBV6-2 or TRBV6-3 and TRBJ2-7; 9 bases agree with TRBD1. Trimming cost V 1 base and J 2 bases; bases outside gene matches: 3. The length of the CDR3 is 15 residues. Germline V gives CDR1 MNHEY, CDR2 SVGEGT. The DNA of the CDR3 is TGTGCCAGCAGTTACTGGGACAGGGCCGCCTACGAGCAGTACTTC. Translated: CASSYWDRAAYEQYF.